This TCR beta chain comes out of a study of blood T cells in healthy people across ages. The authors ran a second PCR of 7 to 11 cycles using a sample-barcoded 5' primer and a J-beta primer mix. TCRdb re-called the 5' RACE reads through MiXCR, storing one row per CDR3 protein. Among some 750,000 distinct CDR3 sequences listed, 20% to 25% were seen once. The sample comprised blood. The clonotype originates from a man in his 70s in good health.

The CDR3 spells CASSVDGGGAPDTQYF. The DNA for the CDR3 is TGTGCCAGCAGCGTAGATGGAGGGGGCGCCCCGGATACGCAGTATTTT. This sequence joins TRBV9 and TRBJ2-3, with D perhaps matching TRBD1 (7 bases). This CDR3 region has 16 residues. Trimming took 0 bases from V and 6 from J, leaving 17 bases between them. Germline V gives CDR1 SGDLS, CDR2 YYNGEE.